This record concerns one TCR beta chain sequence. Its antigen is not known. This entry comes from a study of T cell responses to AZD1222 COVID-19 vaccine. General observations from the study: Repertoires were sampled only after the peak T cell response. Baseline seropositivity occurred in only a handful of AZD1222 recipients.

Germline V lookup: CDR1 SGHRS, CDR2 YFSETQ. The V and J ends lost 1 base and 11 bases respectively, with 15 bases between them. The CDR3 has 13 amino acids. The data were produced by immunoSEQ multiplex PCR, yet TCRdb's version contains in-frame clones alone and is incomplete. This table holds around 58,000 clones, approximately 79% found once. The V gene is TRBV5-1, the J gene TRBJ1-1, with D possibly being TRBD1 (6 bases). The source is an adult in good health. Material: peripheral blood, obtained on day 0 of AZD1222 vaccination. The CDR3 is CASSLSTAGDAFF. The CDR3 DNA is TGCGCCAGCAGCTTGTCGACGGCAGGGGATGCTTTCTTT. Using reference TRBV5-1 and TRBJ1-1 for the parts outside the CDR3, the full variable domain is KAGVTQTPRYLIKTRGQQVTLSCSPISGHRSVSWYQQTPGQGLQFLFEYFSETQRNKGNFPGRFSGRQFSNSRSEMNVSTLELGDSALYLCASSLSTAGDAFFGQGTRLTVV.